A single sample is the source of the 11 T cell receptor beta chains below, sequenced in a study of shared clonotypes between healthy human individuals. Assay: immunoSEQ multiplex PCR; the TCRdb copy retains only in-frame clones and omits some. The data contain 2 million to 2.5 million clones, about 92% of them singletons. Input material: naive CD4+ T cells from PBMCs. The subset: CD45RA+ positively selected. The receptors derive from a man younger than 30 in good health. Some clones in this sample may be carry-over from other donors' samples.

This chain uses TRBV6-5 with TRBJ2-1, with D possibly being TRBD2 (5 bases). The germline V gene has CDR1 MNHEY and CDR2 SVGAGI. V was cut by 4 bases and J by 6 bases, with 16 bases left in between. The CDR3 is 15 residues long. The chain's CDR3 is CASSFFRRGPNEQFF. The CDR3 DNA sequence: TGTGCCAGCAGTTTTTTCCGCCGGGGTCCCAATGAGCAGTTCTTC.

V and J are TRBV7-8 and TRBJ2-7; 10 bases match TRBD2. Trimming at V came to 5 bases and at J to 7 bases, leaving 11 bases not matched to a gene. Germline CDR1 and CDR2: SGHVS and FQNEAQ. The CDR3 spans 15 residues. The DNA of the CDR3 is TGTGCCAGCAGCCCGACCGGGACTAGCGTAAAAGAGCAGTACTTC. Translating gives CASSPTGTSVKEQYF.

This clone was observed once. The CDR3 DNA is TGTGCTTCCGGGACAGGGACCGACGAGCAGTACTTC. It encodes CASGTGTDEQYF. The genes are TRBV10-3 and TRBJ2-7; 9 bases are shared with TRBD1. Germline CDR1 and CDR2: ENHRY and SYGVKD. CDR3 size: 12 residues.

Worth noting for this clone: This CDR3 is also generated by other DNA sequences in the sample. The CDR3 DNA is TGCAGCGTAAGAGGGGTCTTGAACACTGAAGCTTTCTTT. The encoded protein is CSVRGVLNTEAFF. The V gene is TRBV29-1, the J gene TRBJ1-1; perhaps TRBD1 as D (5 bases). Per the germline V gene, CDR1 is SQVTM and CDR2 is ANQGSEA. CDR3 length: 13 residues. Trimming shortened V by 6 bases and J by 0 bases, and 11 bases separated the two germline ends.

The rearrangement joins TRBV21-1 to TRBJ2-2. TRBV21-1 constitutes a pseudogene. The CDR3 runs 13 residues. The CDR3 region has the DNA TGTGCAAGCACGGCAATGAACACCGGGGAGCTGTTTTTT. Its translation: CASTAMNTGELFF.

V is TRBV7-9 and J is TRBJ2-1; unclear D gene. V was cut by 5 bases and J by 3 bases, with 17 bases left in between. CDR3 length: 16 amino acids. Germline V gives CDR1 SEHNR, CDR2 FQNEAQ (reference sequence). This CDR3 is CASSPTGGESYNEQFF. The CDR3, as DNA: TGTGCCAGCAGCCCCACGGGCGGCGAAAGCTACAATGAGCAGTTCTTC.

This clone was counted a few times. Other DNA sequences in this specimen translate into the identical CDR3. The chain carries TRBV20-1 and TRBJ1-1; D gene ambiguous. V lost 1 base, J lost 10 bases, and 1 base lay in between. Germline V gene lookup returns CDR1 DFQATT and CDR2 SNEGSKA (reference sequence). The CDR3 has 8 residues. The CDR3 coding sequence is TGCAGTGCTAGAGGAGCTTTCTTT. Its translation: CSARGAFF.

The sample holds one count of this clone. The rearrangement joins TRBV11-2 to TRBJ2-2; D possibly matches TRBD1 or TRBD2 (5 bases each). In germline, CDR1 is SGHAT, CDR2 FQNNGV. Trimming stripped 8 bases from V and 4 bases from J, with 23 bases between. The CDR3 runs to 17 residues. The CDR3 is CASGDSWGSQATGELFF. The CDR3 DNA sequence: TGTGCCAGCGGCGACTCTTGGGGGTCTCAGGCCACCGGGGAGCTGTTTTTT.

The chain is built from TRBV19 and TRBJ1-3; D remains unclear. With 5 bases removed from V and 0 bases from J, the gap between germline ends came to 11 bases. Germline CDR1 reads LNHDA; CDR2 reads SQIVND (reference sequence). CDR3 size: 15 residues. CDR3 coding DNA: TGTGCCAGTAGTGCGCGGACGGTCTCTGGAAACACCATATATTTT. Encoded protein: CASSARTVSGNTIYF.

The chain is built from TRBV5-6 and TRBJ1-1, with 8 nucleotides matching TRBD1. CDR3 size: 16 residues. Trimming took 7 bases from V and 2 from J; bases not matched to a gene: 13. Germline values: CDR1 SGHDT, CDR2 YYEEEE. CDR3 residues: CASGPRGLSPNTEAFF. The CDR3 bases are TGTGCCAGCGGACCCAGGGGGCTGTCCCCCAACACTGAAGCTTTCTTT.

The rearrangement uses TRBV7-9 and TRBJ2-5; the match to TRBD1 covers 10 bases. V trimming: 5 bases; J trimming: 1 base; junction bases outside the gene matches: 1. CDR1 and CDR2 (germline): SEHNR, FQNEAQ (reference sequence). The CDR3 covers 14 residues. CDR3 sequence reads: CASSRDRGQETQYF. The DNA for the CDR3 is TGTGCCAGCAGCCGGGACAGGGGCCAAGAGACCCAGTACTTC.